The present T cell receptor beta chain was sequenced within a study of blood T cell repertoires in COVID-19. TCRdb keeps only in-frame clones here, not all; method: immunoSEQ multiplex PCR. In the table there are 180,000 or so clones, 80% to 90% of which are singletons. The source of this sequence is a human donor with active or convalescent COVID-19. The donor label of this sample is uncertain. The sample comprised peripheral blood.

CDR3 region: CASIVGAGELFF. CDR3 coding DNA: TGTGCCAGCATCGTTGGAGCCGGGGAGCTGTTTTTT. This sequence joins TRBV12-3 or TRBV12-4 and TRBJ2-2; D gene unclear. The CDR3 totals 12 residues. The V end was cut by 7 bases, the J end by 6 bases, with 9 bases between.